This T cell receptor beta chain appears in the sequencing data of a study of radiation and T cells in renal cell carcinoma. Study as a whole: Nephrectomy followed 15 Gy stereotactic body radiation by 4 weeks.

This table comes from immunoSEQ multiplex PCR, and its TCRdb copy is limited to in-frame clones, with some not included. The sample yields about 26,000 clones, roughly 80% seen once. In germline, CDR1 is SNHLY, CDR2 FYNNEI. The CDR3 has 17 residues. V gave up 10 bases and J gave up 2 bases; unmatched junction bases: 11. Time point specified: blood 2 weeks post-SBRT. As for treatment: 15 Gy SBRT to primary tumor, nephrectomy 4 weeks later. V gene TRBV2 combines with J gene TRBJ2-1, with 13 bases aligning to TRBD2. This receptor was taken from a man in his sixties with renal cell carcinoma. The sequenced sample was blood, obtained from a patient whose treatment included radiotherapy and nephrectomy. The CDR3 here is CATPLAGGPITYNEQFF. The CDR3 region has the DNA TGTGCCACTCCACTAGCGGGAGGGCCTATAACCTACAATGAGCAGTTCTTC.